A selection of T cell receptor beta chains follows, all from one sample in a study of beta chain features in type 1 diabetes. Clones were read by immunoSEQ multiplex PCR, and TCRdb kept only the in-frame ones, dropping some. The table lists some 360,000 clones, 8.5% to 10% of them singletons. The sequenced material came from central memory CD4+ T cells from blood. Receptor source: a young man with type 1 diabetes. CDR3s include the opening cysteine and the closing phenylalanine or tryptophan. The D gene is left open where the match is weak. Some rows have no size entry. The others give once, few or many, or a class for an expanded clone.

D: .; V: TRBV6-6; J: TRBJ2-7; size: .; CDR3: CASSYSGASYEQYF; DNA: TGTGCCAGCAGTTACTCCGGGGCCTCCTACGAGCAGTACTTC
D: TRBD2; V: TRBV5-1; J: TRBJ2-2; size: .; CDR3: CASSFPGRDTGELFF; DNA: TGCGCCAGCAGCTTTCCAGGGAGGGACACCGGGGAGCTGTTTTTT
D: .; V: TRBV6-5; J: TRBJ1-5; size: many; CDR3: CASSRHTGGNQPQHF; DNA: TGTGCCAGCAGTCGCCACACCGGGGGCAATCAGCCCCAGCATTTT
D: TRBD1; V: TRBV28; J: TRBJ1-2; size: .; CDR3: CASSLDTGGATHYGYTF; DNA: TGTGCCAGCAGTTTAGACACAGGGGGCGCGACCCACTATGGCTACACCTTC
D: TRBD2; V: TRBV6-1; J: TRBJ2-7; size: .; CDR3: CASSEAGGGFAYEQYF; DNA: TGTGCCAGCAGTGAAGCGGGCGGGGGGTTCGCCTACGAGCAGTACTTC
D: .; V: TRBV4-1; J: TRBJ2-7; size: few; CDR3: CASSQETAGEQYF; DNA: TGCGCCAGCAGCCAAGAGACGGCGGGTGAGCAGTACTTC
D: .; V: TRBV6-6; J: TRBJ2-6; size: .; CDR3: CATRGLSGANVLTF; DNA: TGTGCCACCCGCGGATTATCTGGGGCCAACGTCCTGACTTTC
D: .; V: TRBV5-1; J: TRBJ2-6; size: .; CDR3: CASIGAISGANVLTF; DNA: TGCGCCAGCATCGGGGCAATCTCTGGGGCCAACGTCCTGACTTTC
D: .; V: TRBV5-8; J: TRBJ1-5; size: few; CDR3: CASSPGQTNSNQPQHF; DNA: TGTGCCAGCAGCCCTGGACAGACAAATAGCAATCAGCCCCAGCATTTT
D: .; V: TRBV6-5; J: TRBJ1-2; size: few; CDR3: CASSRDAYGYTF; DNA: TGTGCCAGCAGTAGGGACGCCTATGGCTACACCTTC
D: .; V: TRBV5-1; J: TRBJ1-2; size: .; CDR3: CASSLGQAHGYTF; DNA: TGCGCCAGCAGCTTGGGGCAGGCGCACGGCTACACCTTC
D: .; V: TRBV9; J: TRBJ2-2; size: .; CDR3: CASSGNKNTGELFF; DNA: TGTGCCAGCAGCGGCAACAAGAACACCGGGGAGCTGTTTTTT
D: TRBD2; V: TRBV7-2; J: TRBJ2-3; size: .; CDR3: CASSWAGGPGTDTQYF; DNA: TGTGCCAGCAGCTGGGCGGGAGGGCCGGGTACAGATACGCAGTATTTT
D: .; V: TRBV5-1; J: TRBJ2-1; size: few; CDR3: CASNPGVTSSYNEQFF; DNA: TGCGCCAGCAACCCGGGGGTGACTAGCTCCTACAATGAGCAGTTCTTC
D: TRBD1; V: TRBV29-1; J: TRBJ2-7; size: .; CDR3: CSAYGTAGTGGNEQYF; DNA: TGCAGCGCCTATGGCACCGCCGGGACAGGGGGTAACGAGCAGTACTTC
D: .; V: TRBV9; J: TRBJ2-1; size: few; CDR3: CASSPRGSYNEQFF; DNA: TGTGCCAGCAGCCCCCGGGGTTCCTACAATGAGCAGTTCTTC
D: .; V: TRBV5-1; J: TRBJ2-3; size: once; CDR3: CASSSGSAHTDTQYF; DNA: TGCGCCAGCAGCTCCGGTAGCGCCCACACAGATACGCAGTATTTT
D: .; V: TRBV28; J: TRBJ2-5; size: .; CDR3: CASGPAETQYF; DNA: TGTGCCAGCGGGCCGGCAGAGACCCAGTACTTC
D: .; V: TRBV7-2; J: TRBJ2-5; size: .; CDR3: CASSPPYSQETQYF; DNA: TGTGCCAGCAGCCCACCTTATAGCCAAGAGACCCAGTACTTC
D: .; V: TRBV7-2; J: TRBJ2-3; size: few; CDR3: CASSLAPPNRGTDTQYF; DNA: TGTGCCAGCAGCTTAGCGCCCCCGAATCGGGGCACAGATACGCAGTATTTT
D: .; V: TRBV28; J: TRBJ2-7; size: many; CDR3: CASSFSLGSYEQYF; DNA: TGTGCCAGCAGTTTCAGTCTAGGGTCCTACGAGCAGTACTTC
D: .; V: TRBV18; J: TRBJ2-2; size: few; CDR3: CASSPIIENTGELFF; DNA: TGTGCCAGCTCACCAATCATCGAAAACACCGGGGAGCTGTTTTTT
D: TRBD1; V: TRBV5-1; J: TRBJ1-2; size: .; CDR3: CASSFAYRRQGASYTF; DNA: TGCGCCAGCAGCTTCGCCTATCGCCGACAGGGGGCTAGTTACACCTTC
D: .; V: TRBV11-2; J: TRBJ1-4; size: few; CDR3: CASSLGDEEKLFF; DNA: TGTGCCAGCAGCTTAGGGGACGAAGAAAAACTGTTTTTT
D: .; V: TRBV27; J: TRBJ1-1; size: .; CDR3: CASSSWDTEAFF; DNA: TGTGCCAGCAGTTCCTGGGACACTGAAGCTTTCTTT
D: .; V: TRBV5-1; J: TRBJ2-1; size: .; CDR3: CASSLSADSYNEQFF; DNA: TGCGCCAGCAGCTTGTCCGCGGACTCCTACAATGAGCAGTTCTTC
D: .; V: TRBV7-2; J: TRBJ2-1; size: few; CDR3: CASSLVSGAEQFF; DNA: TGTGCCAGCAGCTTAGTGTCGGGGGCTGAGCAGTTCTTC
D: .; V: TRBV7-2; J: TRBJ2-1; size: .; CDR3: CASSRDRLLYNEQFF; DNA: TGTGCCAGCAGCAGAGACAGGTTGCTTTACAATGAGCAGTTCTTC
D: TRBD2; V: TRBV9; J: TRBJ2-1; size: .; CDR3: CASSATSGYNEQFF; DNA: TGTGCCAGCAGCGCGACTAGCGGGTACAATGAGCAGTTCTTC
D: .; V: TRBV5-6; J: TRBJ1-2; size: few; CDR3: CASSLFNGYTF; DNA: TGTGCCAGCAGCTTGTTTAATGGCTACACCTTC
D: .; V: TRBV28; J: TRBJ1-5; size: .; CDR3: CASSLSIGGRGQPQHF; DNA: TGTGCCAGCAGTTTATCCATCGGGGGCAGGGGTCAGCCCCAGCATTTT
D: TRBD1; V: TRBV18; J: TRBJ2-7; size: few; CDR3: CASSPGQGMGEQYF; DNA: TGTGCCAGCTCACCGGGACAGGGTATGGGCGAGCAGTACTTC
D: TRBD2; V: TRBV27; J: TRBJ2-7; size: few; CDR3: CASSGLAARYEQYF; DNA: TGTGCCAGCAGTGGACTAGCGGCTAGGTACGAGCAGTACTTC
D: .; V: TRBV10-3; J: TRBJ2-5; size: many; CDR3: CAISERERWETQYF; DNA: TGTGCCATCAGTGAGCGGGAGCGTTGGGAGACCCAGTACTTC
D: .; V: TRBV10-3; J: TRBJ2-1; size: .; CDR3: CAISDTSKNEQFF; DNA: TGTGCCATCAGTGACACTTCTAAAAATGAGCAGTTCTTC
D: .; V: TRBV1; J: TRBJ1-1; size: few; CDR3: CTSSRAREAFF; DNA: TGCACCAGCAGCCGCGCGAGAGAAGCTTTCTTT
D: TRBD1; V: TRBV6-5; J: TRBJ1-2; size: few; CDR3: CASSPGQGVFRGYTF; DNA: TGTGCCAGCAGTCCGGGACAGGGGGTCTTTCGGGGCTACACCTTC
D: TRBD1; V: TRBV4-3; J: TRBJ2-7; size: many; CDR3: CASSQLAGQGAHEQYF; DNA: TGCGCCAGCAGCCAACTCGCGGGACAGGGGGCCCACGAGCAGTACTTC
D: .; V: TRBV5-1; J: TRBJ1-4; size: .; CDR3: CASSPTAYTNEKLFF; DNA: TGCGCCAGCAGCCCCACAGCCTACACTAATGAAAAACTGTTTTTT
D: .; V: TRBV11-2; J: TRBJ2-2; size: few; CDR3: CASSLDLSYTGELFF; DNA: TGTGCCAGCAGCTTAGATCTATCGTACACCGGGGAGCTGTTTTTT
D: .; V: TRBV5-1; J: TRBJ2-1; size: few; CDR3: CASSLEPGGEQFF; DNA: TGCGCCAGCAGCTTGGAACCCGGGGGTGAGCAGTTCTTC
D: .; V: TRBV7-3; J: TRBJ1-5; size: .; CDR3: CASSSPFHPRGAYSNQPQHF; DNA: TGTGCCAGCAGCTCCCCCTTCCATCCCCGGGGAGCTTATAGCAATCAGCCCCAGCATTTT
D: .; V: TRBV6-5; J: TRBJ2-5; size: .; CDR3: CASSYGAGIETQYF; DNA: TGTGCCAGCAGTTACGGGGCCGGCATAGAGACCCAGTACTTC
D: TRBD1; V: TRBV2; J: TRBJ2-2; size: few; CDR3: CASSRDRVYTGELFF; DNA: TGTGCCAGCAGTCGGGACAGGGTATACACCGGGGAGCTGTTTTTT
D: TRBD2; V: TRBV6-5; J: TRBJ2-5; size: .; CDR3: CASSRTSGRGETQYF; DNA: TGTGCCAGCAGCAGGACTAGCGGGAGAGGCGAGACCCAGTACTTC